The text below deals with one T cell receptor (beta chain). This sample was included in a study of blood T cell repertoires in COVID-19. Overall study: Sites in the United States, Italy and Spain provided acute and convalescent COVID-19 samples. PBMCs, B-cell-depleted T cells, or T cells provided the cDNA or gDNA that made up the material.

In the authors' workflow: From reference gene primer amplification, estimates of nucleated cell counts were derived. Here immunoSEQ multiplex PCR was the method, and the copy in TCRdb shows in-frame clones only, minus some. V and J calls and clone size are those listed in that table; D and trimming were worked out from the DNA. The table records 150,000 to 200,000 clones, roughly 82% of them present only once. The sequence came from a woman in her thirties with acute or convalescent COVID-19. The sequenced sample was peripheral blood.

CDR3 nucleotide sequence: TGTGCCAGCAGTGAAAAGACACAGATCTCTGGAAACACCATATATTTT. It encodes CASSEKTQISGNTIYF. V gene TRBV9 combines with J gene TRBJ1-3; D uncertain. CDR1 SGDLS and CDR2 YYNGEE come from the germline V gene. The CDR3 consists of 16 residues. V dropped 5 bases and J dropped 0 bases, with 15 bases sitting between them.